This entry concerns a single T cell receptor (beta chain). Its antigen is not identified. This sample was included in a study of PD-1 blockade in classical Hodgkin lymphoma. The study, taken as a whole, reports: Relapsed/refractory patients reportedly had the lowest baseline TCR diversity, below newly diagnosed patients, who were below healthy donors.

The patients all showed relapse after autologous stem cell transplantation, while their brentuximab vedotin exposure varied. Trimming cost V 6 bases and J 1 base; bases outside gene matches: 7. CDR3 size: 16 residues. Per the germline V gene, CDR1 is SNHLY and CDR2 is FYNNEI. Repertoires were generated with immunoSEQ multiplex PCR, while TCRdb's copy carries only in-frame clones and drops some. The top ten clones hold about 20% of a sample with approximately 98,000 clones, about 88% of them seen once. Sequences were derived from peripheral blood mononuclear cells (PBMCs), sampled before the second cycle of nivolumab. V gene TRBV2 combines with J gene TRBJ2-7; the match to TRBD1 covers 12 bases. This sequence originates from a human donor with classical Hodgkin lymphoma. CDR3: CASSRDRGLGSYEQYF. Written as DNA, the CDR3 is TGTGCCAGCAGCAGGGACAGGGGGCTAGGGTCCTACGAGCAGTACTTC.